This T cell receptor beta chain originates from a study of blood T cell repertoires in COVID-19. Overall study: Italy, Spain and the United States were the sources of the convalescent and acute COVID-19 samples.

Authors' data handling: Amplification of reference gene primers provided the estimated nucleated cell counts. Method: immunoSEQ multiplex PCR; TCRdb's copy keeps in-frame clones and lacks some. V, J and clone size derive from that table, while D and trimming were established from the DNA sequence. The table lists around 160,000 clones, about 80% of them singletons. Per the germline V gene, CDR1 is SGHVS and CDR2 is FNYEAQ. V lost 5 bases, J lost 2 bases, and 13 bases lay in between. The CDR3 loop spans 14 amino acids. Input material: peripheral blood. The clonotype was recovered from a woman of 80 years or more with acute or convalescent COVID-19. This sequence joins TRBV7-6 and TRBJ2-7; TRBD2 is a possible D gene (6 bases). The CDR3 spells CASSAGTGTYEQYF. In DNA form, the CDR3 reads TGTGCCAGCAGCGCGGGGACGGGGACCTACGAGCAGTACTTC.